Listed below are T cell receptor beta chains from one sample, sequenced in a study of T cells in localized non-small cell lung cancer. Clones were read by immunoSEQ multiplex PCR, and TCRdb kept only the in-frame ones, dropping some. This table has tens of thousands of clones, under 85% appearing once. This material consisted of peripheral blood, taken before any cancer treatment. The receptors stem from a female donor older than 55 with stage II squamous cell lung carcinoma. The CDR3 runs from the conserved cysteine through the conserved F or W. The D gene is left open where the match is weak. Rows give clone size only sometimes, using once, few, many, or a class for an expanded clone.

D: -
size: -
V: TRBV7-8
J: TRBJ2-3
length: 16
CDR3: CASSLAIQGSTDTQYF
DNA: TGTGCCAGCAGCTTAGCGATACAGGGATCCACAGATACGCAGTATTTT

D: TRBD1
size: -
V: TRBV27
J: TRBJ1-2
length: 14
CDR3: CASRATGAGYGYTF
DNA: TGTGCCAGCAGGGCGACAGGGGCGGGCTATGGCTACACCTTC

D: -
size: -
V: TRBV27
J: TRBJ2-7
length: 11
CDR3: CASTGGDEQYF
DNA: TGTGCCAGCACCGGAGGAGACGAGCAGTACTTC

D: -
size: -
V: TRBV4-2
J: TRBJ2-7
length: 15
CDR3: CASSQESSGFDEQYF
DNA: TGTGCCAGCAGCCAAGAAAGTTCAGGGTTCGACGAGCAGTACTTC

D: TRBD1
size: -
V: TRBV15
J: TRBJ1-5
length: 15
CDR3: CATSRGGTGGRPQHF
DNA: TGTGCCACCAGCAGAGGGGGAACAGGGGGTAGACCCCAGCATTTT

D: -
size: once
V: TRBV19
J: TRBJ2-5
length: 16
CDR3: CASSSSSRFAQETQYF
DNA: TGTGCCAGTAGCTCATCCTCAAGGTTCGCTCAAGAGACCCAGTACTTC

D: -
size: -
V: TRBV6-1
J: TRBJ1-2
length: 15
CDR3: CASSVQRTALGGYTF
DNA: TGTGCCAGCAGTGTCCAACGGACGGCTCTGGGGGGCTACACCTTC

D: TRBD1
size: -
V: TRBV4-1
J: TRBJ2-7
length: 15
CDR3: CASSQEPDRAYEQYF
DNA: TGCGCCAGCAGCCAAGAGCCGGACAGGGCATACGAGCAGTACTTC

D: -
size: -
V: TRBV5-4
J: TRBJ1-1
length: 15
CDR3: CASSLEPGTHTEAFF
DNA: TGTGCCAGCAGCTTGGAACCAGGGACCCACACTGAAGCTTTCTTT

D: -
size: -
V: TRBV4-3
J: TRBJ1-2
length: 18
CDR3: CASSPGPQGGSTIYGYTF
DNA: TGCGCCAGCAGCCCAGGCCCCCAAGGAGGCTCTACAATCTATGGCTACACCTTC

D: -
size: -
V: TRBV6-1
J: TRBJ1-2
length: 13
CDR3: CAILLTGLYGYTF
DNA: TGTGCCATCTTGTTAACAGGGCTCTATGGCTACACCTTC

D: TRBD1
size: -
V: TRBV18
J: TRBJ1-4
length: 15
CDR3: CASSRDRGTNEKLFF
DNA: TGTGCCAGCTCACGGGACAGAGGGACTAATGAAAAACTGTTTTTT

D: -
size: -
V: TRBV5-5
J: TRBJ1-1
length: 14
CDR3: CASSLSSRDTEAFF
DNA: TGTGCCAGCAGCTTAAGTAGCCGGGACACTGAAGCTTTCTTT

D: -
size: once
V: TRBV19
J: TRBJ1-5
length: 14
CDR3: CASSRSDSNQPQHF
DNA: TGTGCCAGTAGTCGATCGGATAGCAATCAGCCCCAGCATTTT

D: -
size: -
V: TRBV6-6
J: TRBJ1-1
length: 13
CDR3: CASRIQGNTEAFF
DNA: TGTGCCAGCAGAATACAGGGGAACACTGAAGCTTTCTTT

D: TRBD1
size: -
V: TRBV5-4
J: TRBJ2-1
length: 15
CDR3: CASSFDRGAYNEQFF
DNA: TGTGCCAGCAGCTTTGACAGGGGGGCGTACAATGAGCAGTTCTTC

D: -
size: -
V: TRBV28
J: TRBJ1-1
length: 14
CDR3: CASSPTGRSTEAFF
DNA: TGTGCCAGCAGCCCAACAGGGAGGTCCACTGAAGCTTTCTTT

D: TRBD2
size: -
V: TRBV5-1
J: TRBJ2-1
length: 16
CDR3: CASSLRSGGYYNEQFF
DNA: TGCGCCAGCAGCTTGAGAAGCGGGGGGTACTACAATGAGCAGTTCTTC

D: -
size: -
V: TRBV7-9
J: TRBJ1-1
length: 15
CDR3: CASSSQSFGQTEAFF
DNA: TGTGCCAGCAGCTCCCAGAGCTTCGGACAGACTGAAGCTTTCTTT

D: -
size: -
V: TRBV7-2
J: TRBJ1-2
length: 16
CDR3: CASSSRGAGTGNGYTF
DNA: TGTGCCAGCAGCTCCCGTGGGGCAGGGACGGGAAATGGCTACACCTTC

D: -
size: -
V: TRBV5-1
J: TRBJ2-5
length: 14
CDR3: CASSFGGPQETQYF
DNA: TGCGCCAGCAGCTTCGGGGGGCCCCAAGAGACCCAGTACTTC

D: TRBD1
size: -
V: TRBV10-3
J: TRBJ2-1
length: 15
CDR3: CAISVGGQGGDEQFF
DNA: TGTGCCATCAGTGTGGGGGGACAGGGGGGAGATGAGCAGTTCTTC